The clone carrying this T cell receptor beta chain was seen a few times. Its antigen is undetermined. These data originate in a study of T cell repertoires in cytomegalovirus infection. Whole-study context: In the study, CMV epitopes included recently identified HLA-C-restricted and well-studied HLA-B-restricted ones.

The length of the CDR3 is 13 residues. With 8 bases removed from V and 5 bases from J, the gap between germline ends came to 12 bases. TCRdb ran MiXCR on the reads and lists one entry per CDR3 protein. Of around 340,000 distinct CDR3 sequences in the sample, 25% to 30% are singletons; the top ten hold roughly 20%. The source is a human donor in good health (CMV status not recorded). Some clones in this sample may be carry-over from other donors' samples. This chain links TRBV12-3 or TRBV12-4 with TRBJ2-2; the D gene is possibly TRBD1 (6 bases). Sequenced here: cultured PBMCs, sampled from culture after CMV antigen stimulation. CDR3 in amino acids: CASSHRETGELFF. The DNA of the CDR3 is TGTGCCAGCTCGCACAGGGAAACCGGGGAGCTGTTTTTT.